What follows are 17 T cell receptor beta chains derived from one specimen sequenced in a study of blood T cell repertoires in COVID-19. The protocol was immunoSEQ multiplex PCR, while the TCRdb copy is restricted to in-frame clones and leaves out a portion. The sample comprises about 350,000 clones, about 93% of which are singletons, and approximately 3.5% rests with the top ten. Sequenced input: peripheral blood. The receptors come from a woman younger than 35 who had recovered from COVID-19.

J is TRBJ2-5 and V is TRBV5-1; TRBD1 matches at 7 bases. J lost 5 bases, V lost 3 bases, and 16 bases had no gene match. From germline, CDR1 is SGHRS and CDR2 YFSETQ. The CDR3 runs 17 residues. As DNA, the CDR3 is TGCGCCAGCAGCTCAGAGGGGGCGACAGGGCACTGGGAGACCCAGTACTTC. Encoded protein: CASSSEGATGHWETQYF.

The genes are TRBV10-1 and TRBJ2-3; no definite D call. CDR1 and CDR2 (germline): WNHNN, SYGVQD (reference sequence). Trimming took 8 bases from V and 8 from J, leaving 17 bases between them. This CDR3 comprises 13 residues. The CDR3 DNA sequence: TGCGCCAGCGCAGCAGGTCGGCAGACTACGCAGTATTTT. Amino acid sequence: CASAAGRQTTQYF.

The chain combines TRBV5-1 with TRBJ2-2; 9 bases align to TRBD1. CDR1 is SGHRS, CDR2 YFSETQ, per germline. The CDR3 sequence is 17 residues long. Losses at the gene ends were 1 base for V and 5 bases for J; bases not matched to a gene: 9. This CDR3 reads CASSLYDGTGRTGELFF. CDR3 DNA sequence: TGCGCCAGCAGCTTGTACGACGGGACAGGGAGAACCGGGGAGCTGTTTTTT.

The gene calls are TRBV7-9 and TRBJ1-1; D is uncertain. Germline V CDR1 and CDR2: SEHNR, FQNEAQ (reference sequence). Trimming stripped 3 bases from V and 0 bases from J, with 5 bases between. This CDR3 is built from 13 residues. The CDR3 region has the DNA TGTGCCAGCAGCTTGAGTGTGAACACTGAAGCTTTCTTT. Protein sequence: CASSLSVNTEAFF.

The CDR3 protein is CASSLVFQGARDTQYF. The CDR3 bases are TGTGCCAGCAGCTTAGTGTTCCAGGGGGCAAGGGATACGCAGTATTTT. The chain carries TRBV11-2 and TRBJ2-3, with TRBD1 matching 8 bases. The germline gives CDR1 SGHAT, CDR2 FQNNGV. Losses at the gene ends were 1 base for V and 6 bases for J; bases not matched to a gene: 9. The CDR3 extends over 16 amino acids. Combining the CDR3 with reference TRBV11-2 and TRBJ2-3 gives the whole variable domain EAGVAQSPRYKIIEKRQSVAFWCNPISGHATLYWYQQILGQGPKLLIQFQNNGVVDDSQLPKDRFSAERLKGVDSTLKIQPAKLEDSAVYLCASSLVFQGARDTQYFGPGTRLTVL.

The chain joins TRBV25-1 to TRBJ2-1; 7 bases are a match to TRBD2. From germline, CDR1 is MGHDK and CDR2 SYGVNS. This CDR3 contains 15 residues. The ends lost 3 bases at V and 0 bases at J; junction bases unmatched: 2. CDR3 in DNA: TGTGCCAGCAGTGAGACTAGCCACTCCTACAATGAGCAGTTCTTC. Its translation is CASSETSHSYNEQFF.

This sequence joins TRBV6-5 and TRBJ1-5; unclear D gene. This CDR3 comprises 14 residues. V lost 0 bases, J lost 4 bases, and 7 bases lay in between. Germline V lookup: CDR1 MNHEY, CDR2 SVGAGI. DNA for the CDR3: TGTGCCAGCAGTTACTCTCAGTATAATCAGCCCCAGCATTTT. Amino acids: CASSYSQYNQPQHF.

V usage is TRBV2 and J usage is TRBJ2-7; D call uncertain. The CDR3 has 11 amino acids. Germline CDR1 and CDR2: SNHLY and FYNNEI. V lost 6 bases to trimming and J lost 2 bases, with 5 bases between them. Here the CDR3 DNA reads TGTGCCAGCAGCCTTGCCTACGAGCAGTACGTC. Amino acids: CASSLAYEQYV.

The chain links TRBV5-1 to TRBJ2-3; TRBD1 is a possible D gene (6 bases). Trimming pared 6 bases from V and 2 bases from J, leaving 10 bases between. The CDR3 is made up of 13 amino acids. Germline assignment: CDR1 SGHRS and CDR2 YFSETQ. For the CDR3, the DNA is TGCGCCAGCAAGGTGGGGGCCACAGATACGCAGTATTTT. It is translated as CASKVGATDTQYF.

The J gene is TRBJ1-2, the V gene TRBV9; 8 bases match TRBD1. The CDR3 loop spans 14 amino acids. Trimming at V came to 0 bases and at J to 7 bases, leaving 5 bases not matched to a gene. The germline gives CDR1 SGDLS, CDR2 YYNGEE. This chain's CDR3 is CASSVAPGGSGYTF. DNA for the CDR3: TGTGCCAGCAGCGTAGCTCCAGGGGGCTCTGGCTACACCTTC.

This clone was recorded only once. The chain has TRBV25-1 and TRBJ1-2; 7 bases are a match to TRBD1. The CDR3 is 15 residues long. Per germline, CDR1 MGHDK and CDR2 SYGVNS. With V trimmed by 1 base and J by 5 bases, 7 bases remained unmatched. CDR3 sequence reads: CASSEFGQGVYGYTF. CDR3 DNA sequence: TGTGCCAGCAGTGAATTTGGTCAGGGGGTATATGGCTACACCTTC.

The chain joins TRBV5-5 to TRBJ1-1, with D tentatively TRBD1 (6 bases). V was pared by 4 bases and J by 4 bases, with 17 bases between. The CDR3 runs 15 residues. Germline CDR1 and CDR2: SGHKS and YYEKEE (reference sequence). As DNA, the CDR3 is TGTGCCAGCAGCCCGGAAAACAGGGAGTTCACTGAAGCTTTCTTT. Its protein product is CASSPENREFTEAFF.

The chain employs TRBV4-3 and TRBJ2-7; the match to TRBD2 covers 9 bases. CDR1 is LGHNA, CDR2 YSLEER, per germline. This CDR3 region has 17 residues. V dropped 3 bases and J dropped 5; count of bases not matched to a gene: 14. The CDR3 here is CASSQAPGLAVRNEQYV. In DNA form, the CDR3 reads TGCGCCAGCAGCCAGGCACCGGGACTAGCCGTTCGGAACGAGCAGTACGTC.

The chain employs TRBV9 and TRBJ1-1, with D possibly being TRBD1 (5 bases). Germline V lookup: CDR1 SGDLS, CDR2 YYNGEE. V lost 3 bases and J lost 0, with 18 bases in between. This CDR3 is built from 17 residues. CDR3 nucleotides: TGTGCCAGCAGCGCGGGGAAGAGGGCGGGGGTGAACACTGAAGCTTTCTTT. It codes for CASSAGKRAGVNTEAFF.

This clone was observed a handful of times. The genes are TRBV6-6 and TRBJ2-1; TRBD2 aligns across 9 bases. The ends lost 2 bases at V and 7 bases at J; junction bases unmatched: 3. Germline lookup yields CDR1 MNHNY and CDR2 SVGAGI (reference sequence). The CDR3 contains 14 residues. The CDR3 coding sequence is TGTGCCAGCAGTTACGCGCGGGAGGGGAATGAGCAGTTCTTC. Protein sequence: CASSYAREGNEQFF.

V and J are TRBV18 and TRBJ1-1, with 7 bases that match TRBD1. CDR3 length: 12 residues. CDR1 is KGHSH and CDR2 is LQKENI in the germline V gene. V was pared by 3 bases and J by 10 bases, with 5 bases of the junction left unmatched. The CDR3: CASSPLTGTAFF. CDR3 bases: TGTGCCAGCTCACCTCTGACAGGGACAGCTTTCTTT.

The chain combines TRBV29-1 with TRBJ1-2, with 9 bases that match TRBD1. Germline CDR1 is SQVTM and CDR2 is ANQGSEA. Trimming cost V 3 bases and J 7 bases; bases outside gene matches: 15. This CDR3 has 16 amino acids. The CDR3 is CSVDSFGTGGLGGYTF. The CDR3 DNA is TGCAGCGTTGACTCTTTCGGCACAGGGGGCTTAGGTGGCTACACCTTC.